This T cell receptor (beta chain) was identified in a study of PD-L1 blockade in urothelial cancer. Study overall: Atezolizumab at 1,200 mg intravenously every 3 weeks was started by patients at some point between 2014 and 2016. Blood yielded a median of approximately 140,000 T cells per sample.

Synthetically made TCR analog templates were put into each PCR as spikes. Profiled with immunoSEQ multiplex PCR; TCRdb holds only in-frame clones, not every one. The table lists fewer than 40,000 clones, approximately 92% of them singletons. Trimming took 5 bases from V and 4 from J; bases not matched to a gene: 10. Germline values: CDR1 SGHVS, CDR2 FQNEAQ. The CDR3 contains 16 residues. The sequencing used PBMCs, collected around atezolizumab (anti-PD-L1) treatment. This chain links TRBV7-8 with TRBJ1-5, with 8 bases fitting TRBD1. The receptor was derived from a man between 65 and 85 years old with urothelial cancer. CDR3 sequence (DNA): TGTGCCAGCAGCGTCGACCGGGACAGGTTTAATCAGCCCCAGCATTTT. It codes for CASSVDRDRFNQPQHF.